The sequence of this TCR beta chain was determined in a study of Graves' ophthalmopathy and Graves' hyperthyroidism. This clonotype was detected ten times or more. Its antigen remains unidentified. TCR beta CDR3 amplification used RNA transcripts. The first-round RT-PCR employed HTBI primers together with the Qiagen OneStep RT-PCR kit. A multiplex PCR was then performed as the second round. TCRdb independently ran MiXCR on the multiplex PCR reads; one entry per CDR3 protein. The sample includes roughly 600,000 distinct CDR3 sequences, less than 45% of them seen just once. Germline V CDR1 and CDR2: MGHRA, YSYEKL. The CDR3 runs to 12 residues. Trimming pared 4 bases from V and 7 bases from J, leaving 8 bases between. Study-wide results and caveats: The model's ophthalmopathy progression predictions had around 67% sensitivity and less than 85% specificity.

Certain patients were not enrolled. These were patients with other autoimmune diseases, uncontrolled infections, pregnancy or lactation. This clonotype was obtained from an adult man with Graves' hyperthyroidism. The V gene is TRBV4-1, the J gene TRBJ1-5, with D hard to call. Material for sequencing was peripheral blood or thyroid tissue (not recorded which). The CDR3 reads CASSPRLQPQHF. The DNA for the CDR3 is TGCGCCAGCAGCCCCCGATTGCAGCCCCAGCATTTT.